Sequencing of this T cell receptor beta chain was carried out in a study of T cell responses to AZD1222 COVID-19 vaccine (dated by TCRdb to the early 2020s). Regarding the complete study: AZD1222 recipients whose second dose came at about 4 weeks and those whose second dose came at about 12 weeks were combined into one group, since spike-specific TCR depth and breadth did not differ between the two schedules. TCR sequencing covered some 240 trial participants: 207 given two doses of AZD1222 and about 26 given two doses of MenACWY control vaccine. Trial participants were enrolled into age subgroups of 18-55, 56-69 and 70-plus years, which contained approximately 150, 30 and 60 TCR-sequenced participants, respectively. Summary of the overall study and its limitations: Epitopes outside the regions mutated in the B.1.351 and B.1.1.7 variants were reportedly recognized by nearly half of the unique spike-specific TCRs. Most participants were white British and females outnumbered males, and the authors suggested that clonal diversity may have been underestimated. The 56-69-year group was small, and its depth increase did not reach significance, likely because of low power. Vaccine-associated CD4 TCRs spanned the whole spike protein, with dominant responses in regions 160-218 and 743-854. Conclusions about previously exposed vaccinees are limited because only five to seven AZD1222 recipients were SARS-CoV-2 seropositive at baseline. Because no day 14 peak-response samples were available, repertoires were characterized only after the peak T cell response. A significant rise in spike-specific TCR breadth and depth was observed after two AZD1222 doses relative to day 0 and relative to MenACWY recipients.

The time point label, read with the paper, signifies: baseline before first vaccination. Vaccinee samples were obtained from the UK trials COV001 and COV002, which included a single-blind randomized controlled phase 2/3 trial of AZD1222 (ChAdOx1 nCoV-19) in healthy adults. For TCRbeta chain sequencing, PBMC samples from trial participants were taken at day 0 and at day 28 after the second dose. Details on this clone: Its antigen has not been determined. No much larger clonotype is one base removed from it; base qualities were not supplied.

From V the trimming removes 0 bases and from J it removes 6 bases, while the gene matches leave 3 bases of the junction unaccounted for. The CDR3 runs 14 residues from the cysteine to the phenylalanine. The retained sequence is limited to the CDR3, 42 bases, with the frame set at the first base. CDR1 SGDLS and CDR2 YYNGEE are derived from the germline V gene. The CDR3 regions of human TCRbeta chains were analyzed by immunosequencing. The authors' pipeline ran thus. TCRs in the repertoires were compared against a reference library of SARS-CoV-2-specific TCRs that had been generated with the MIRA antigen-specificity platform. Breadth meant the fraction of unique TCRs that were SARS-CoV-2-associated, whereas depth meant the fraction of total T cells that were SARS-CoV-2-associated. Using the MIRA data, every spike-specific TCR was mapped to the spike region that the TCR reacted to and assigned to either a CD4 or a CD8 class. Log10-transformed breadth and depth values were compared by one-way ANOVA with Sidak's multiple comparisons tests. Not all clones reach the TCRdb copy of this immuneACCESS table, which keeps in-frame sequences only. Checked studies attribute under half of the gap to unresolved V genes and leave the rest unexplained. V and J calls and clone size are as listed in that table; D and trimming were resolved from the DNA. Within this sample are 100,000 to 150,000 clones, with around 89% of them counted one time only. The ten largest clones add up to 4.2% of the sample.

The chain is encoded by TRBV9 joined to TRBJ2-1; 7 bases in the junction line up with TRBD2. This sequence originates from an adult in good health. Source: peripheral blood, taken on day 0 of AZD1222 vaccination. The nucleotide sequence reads TGTGCCAGCAGCGTAGGGGGGAGGGTCAATGAGCAGTTCTTC. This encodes CASSVGGRVNEQFF.